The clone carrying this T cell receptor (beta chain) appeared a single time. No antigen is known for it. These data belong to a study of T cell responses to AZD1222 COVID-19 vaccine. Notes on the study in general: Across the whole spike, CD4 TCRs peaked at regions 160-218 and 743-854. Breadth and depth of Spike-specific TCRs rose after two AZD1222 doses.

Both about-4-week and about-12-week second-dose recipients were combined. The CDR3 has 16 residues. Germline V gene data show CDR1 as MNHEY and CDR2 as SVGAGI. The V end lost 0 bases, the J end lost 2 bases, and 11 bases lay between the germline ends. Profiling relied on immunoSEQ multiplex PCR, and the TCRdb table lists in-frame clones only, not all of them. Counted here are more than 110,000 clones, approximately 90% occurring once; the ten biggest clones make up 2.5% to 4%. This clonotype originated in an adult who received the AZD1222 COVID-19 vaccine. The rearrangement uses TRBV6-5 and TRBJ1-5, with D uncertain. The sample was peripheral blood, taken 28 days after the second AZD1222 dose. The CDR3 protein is CASSYSNLAGNQPQHF. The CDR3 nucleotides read TGTGCCAGCAGTTACTCGAACCTAGCGGGCAATCAGCCCCAGCATTTT.